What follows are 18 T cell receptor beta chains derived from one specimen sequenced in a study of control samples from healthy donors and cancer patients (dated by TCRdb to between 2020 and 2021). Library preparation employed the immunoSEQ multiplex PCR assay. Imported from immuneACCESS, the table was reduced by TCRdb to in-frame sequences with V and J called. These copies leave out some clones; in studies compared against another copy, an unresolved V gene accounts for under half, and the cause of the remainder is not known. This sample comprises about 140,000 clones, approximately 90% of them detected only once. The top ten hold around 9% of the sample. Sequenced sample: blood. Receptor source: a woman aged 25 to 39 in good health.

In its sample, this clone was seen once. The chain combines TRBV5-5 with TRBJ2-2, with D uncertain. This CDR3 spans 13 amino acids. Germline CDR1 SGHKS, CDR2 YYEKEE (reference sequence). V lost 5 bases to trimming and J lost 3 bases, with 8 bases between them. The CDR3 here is CASSSPYTGELFF. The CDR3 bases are TGTGCCAGCAGTTCACCTTACACCGGGGAGCTGTTTTTT.

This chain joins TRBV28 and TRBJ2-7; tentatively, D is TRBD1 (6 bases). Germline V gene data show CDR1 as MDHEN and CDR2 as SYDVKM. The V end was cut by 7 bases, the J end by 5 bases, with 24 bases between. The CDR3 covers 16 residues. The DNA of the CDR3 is TGTGCCAGCATTCCCCCCCAGGGGCGCGAACTCCACGAGCAGTACTTC. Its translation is CASIPPQGRELHEQYF.

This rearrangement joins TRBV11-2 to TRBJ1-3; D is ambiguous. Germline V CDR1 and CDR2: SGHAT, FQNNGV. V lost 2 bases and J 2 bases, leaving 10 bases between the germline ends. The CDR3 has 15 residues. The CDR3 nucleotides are TGTGCCAGCAGCTTATGGCAGTCCCCTGGAAACACCATATATTTT. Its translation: CASSLWQSPGNTIYF.

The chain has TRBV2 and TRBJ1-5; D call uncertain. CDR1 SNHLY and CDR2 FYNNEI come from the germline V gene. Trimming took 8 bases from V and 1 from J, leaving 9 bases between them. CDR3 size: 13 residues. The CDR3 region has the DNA TGTGCCAGCGGCCAGAGGAGCAATCAGCCCCAGCATTTT. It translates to CASGQRSNQPQHF. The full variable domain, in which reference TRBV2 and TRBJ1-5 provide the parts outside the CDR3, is EPEVTQTPSHQVTQMGQEVILRCVPISNHLYFYWYRQILGQKVEFLVSFYNNEISEKSEIFDDQFSVERPDGSNFTLKIRSTKLEDSAMYFCASGQRSNQPQHFGDGTRLSIL.

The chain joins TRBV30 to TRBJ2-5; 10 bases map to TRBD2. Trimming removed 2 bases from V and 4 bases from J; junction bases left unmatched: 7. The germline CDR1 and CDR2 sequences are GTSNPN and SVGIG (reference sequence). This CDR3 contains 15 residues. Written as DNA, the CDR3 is TGTGCCTGGAGTAGGCTAGCGGGAGTCGGAGAGACCCAGTACTTC. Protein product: CAWSRLAGVGETQYF. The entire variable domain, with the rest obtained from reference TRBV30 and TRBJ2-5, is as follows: SQTIHQWPATLVQPVGSPLSLECTVEGTSNPNLYWYRQAAGRGLQLLFYSVGIGQISSEVPQNLSASRPQDRQFILSSKKLLLSDSGFYLCAWSRLAGVGETQYFGPGTRLLVL.

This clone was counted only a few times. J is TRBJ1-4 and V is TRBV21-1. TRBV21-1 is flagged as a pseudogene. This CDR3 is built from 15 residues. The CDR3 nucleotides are TGTGCCAGCAGCAAAGGAAAAGGAGAGGATGAAAAACTGTTTTTT. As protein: CASSKGKGEDEKLFF.

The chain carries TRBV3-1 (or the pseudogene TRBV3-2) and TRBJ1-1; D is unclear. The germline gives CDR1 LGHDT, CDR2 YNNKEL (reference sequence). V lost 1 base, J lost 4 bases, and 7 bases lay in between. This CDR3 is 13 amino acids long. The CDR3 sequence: CASSQAWGTEAFF. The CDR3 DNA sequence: TGTGCCAGCAGCCAAGCCTGGGGCACTGAAGCTTTCTTT.

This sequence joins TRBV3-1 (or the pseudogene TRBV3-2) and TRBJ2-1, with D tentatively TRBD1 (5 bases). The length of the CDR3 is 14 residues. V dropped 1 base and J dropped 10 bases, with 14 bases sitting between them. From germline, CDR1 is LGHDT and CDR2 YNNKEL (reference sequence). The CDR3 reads CASSQVLGAEEQFF. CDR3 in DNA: TGTGCCAGCAGCCAAGTTCTTGGGGCGGAGGAGCAGTTCTTC.

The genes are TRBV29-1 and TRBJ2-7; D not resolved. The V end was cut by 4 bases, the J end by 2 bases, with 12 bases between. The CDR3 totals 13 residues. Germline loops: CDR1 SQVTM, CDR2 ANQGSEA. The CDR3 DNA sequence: TGCAGCGTTGTAGAGTCTCCGGCCTACGAGCAGTACTTC. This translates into CSVVESPAYEQYF.

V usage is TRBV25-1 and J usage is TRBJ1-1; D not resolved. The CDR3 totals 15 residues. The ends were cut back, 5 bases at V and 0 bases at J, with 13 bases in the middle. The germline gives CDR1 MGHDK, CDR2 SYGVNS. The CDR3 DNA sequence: TGTGCCAGCAGTCCCCACCGGGCCGTGAACACTGAAGCTTTCTTT. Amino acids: CASSPHRAVNTEAFF.

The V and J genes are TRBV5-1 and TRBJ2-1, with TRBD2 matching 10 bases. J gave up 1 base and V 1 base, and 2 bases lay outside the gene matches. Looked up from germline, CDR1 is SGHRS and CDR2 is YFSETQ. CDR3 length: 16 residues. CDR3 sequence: CASSLTSGMSYNEQFF. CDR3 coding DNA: TGCGCCAGCAGCTTGACTAGCGGGATGTCCTACAATGAGCAGTTCTTC.

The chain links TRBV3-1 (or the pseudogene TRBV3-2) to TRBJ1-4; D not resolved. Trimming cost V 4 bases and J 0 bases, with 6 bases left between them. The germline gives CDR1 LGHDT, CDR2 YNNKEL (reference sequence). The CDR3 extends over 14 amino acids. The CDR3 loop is CASSRTTTNEKLFF. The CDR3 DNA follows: TGTGCCAGCAGCCGGACCACAACTAATGAAAAACTGTTTTTT.

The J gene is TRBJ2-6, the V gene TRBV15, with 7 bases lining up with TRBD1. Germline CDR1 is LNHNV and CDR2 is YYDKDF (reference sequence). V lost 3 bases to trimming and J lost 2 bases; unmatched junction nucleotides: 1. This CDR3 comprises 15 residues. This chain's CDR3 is CATSRGQTGANVLTF. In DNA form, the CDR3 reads TGTGCCACCAGCAGGGGACAGACTGGGGCCAACGTCCTGACTTTC.

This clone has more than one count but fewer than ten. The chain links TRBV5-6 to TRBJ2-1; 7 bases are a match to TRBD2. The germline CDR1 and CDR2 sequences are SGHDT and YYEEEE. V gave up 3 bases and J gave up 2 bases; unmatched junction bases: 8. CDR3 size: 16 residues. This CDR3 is CASSWVAGSTYNEQFF. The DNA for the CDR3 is TGTGCCAGCAGCTGGGTAGCGGGTTCCACCTACAATGAGCAGTTCTTC.

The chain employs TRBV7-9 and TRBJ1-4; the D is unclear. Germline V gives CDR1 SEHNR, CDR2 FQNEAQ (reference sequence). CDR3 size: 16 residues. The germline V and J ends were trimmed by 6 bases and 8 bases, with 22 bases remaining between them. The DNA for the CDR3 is TGTGCCAGCAGTCCGCCGACGGAGCCTTTTTCAGAAAAACTGTTTTTT. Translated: CASSPPTEPFSEKLFF.

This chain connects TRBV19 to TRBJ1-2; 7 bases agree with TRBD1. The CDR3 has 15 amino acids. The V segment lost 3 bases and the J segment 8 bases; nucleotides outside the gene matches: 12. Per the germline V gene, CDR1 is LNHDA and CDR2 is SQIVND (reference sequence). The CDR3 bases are TGTGCCAGTAGTATCTCCTCACAGGGGTTAGGGGGCTACACCTTC. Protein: CASSISSQGLGGYTF.

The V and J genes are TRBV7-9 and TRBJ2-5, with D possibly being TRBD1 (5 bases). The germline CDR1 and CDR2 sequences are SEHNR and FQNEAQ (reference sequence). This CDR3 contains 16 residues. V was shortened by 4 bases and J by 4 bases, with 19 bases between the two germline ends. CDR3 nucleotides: TGTGCCAGCAGCTCTAGGGGAACAGGCCAGGCAGAGACCCAGTACTTC. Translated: CASSSRGTGQAETQYF.

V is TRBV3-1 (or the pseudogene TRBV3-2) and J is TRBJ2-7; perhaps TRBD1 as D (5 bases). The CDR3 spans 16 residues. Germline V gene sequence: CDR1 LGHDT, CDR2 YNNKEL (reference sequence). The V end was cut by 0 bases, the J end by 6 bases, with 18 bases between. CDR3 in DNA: TGTGCCAGCAGCCAAGAGCTGTCGCAGGGAAGCGCCGAGCAGTACTTC. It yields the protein CASSQELSQGSAEQYF.